The sequence of this T cell receptor beta chain was determined in a study of regulatory T cells in long-lasting Graves disease. HTBI primers from iRepertoire and Arm-PCR of CDR3 regions yielded the TCR beta libraries. TCRdb reprocessed the multiplex PCR reads with MiXCR, giving one entry per CDR3 protein. The table lists around 460,000 distinct CDR3 sequences, roughly 22% of them singletons, with 10% to 15% in the top ten. This clonotype was seen at least ten times. Losses at the gene ends were 6 bases for V and 5 bases for J; bases not matched to a gene: 8. The CDR3 has 14 residues. The sample's time point: persistent/refractory GD, antithyroid drugs over 5 years with positive TRAb. Extracted PBMC RNA gave rise to the TCR library.

This clonotype originated in a female donor with Graves disease. The sample in question was peripheral blood mononuclear cells (PBMCs), obtained when the disease was refractory, from a patient treated with antithyroid drugs. This chain links TRBV12-3 or TRBV12-4 with TRBJ2-7; 9 nucleotides align to TRBD1. DNA for the CDR3: TGTGCCAGCAGCTCCGGACAGGGGAAGCACGAGCAGTACTTC. Protein sequence: CASSSGQGKHEQYF.